The 3 T cell receptor beta chains in this list originate from one sample, sequenced in a study of blood T cell repertoires in COVID-19. This table comes from immunoSEQ multiplex PCR, and its TCRdb copy is limited to in-frame clones, with some not included. The sample carries some 180,000 clones, roughly four fifths recorded once. Sample: peripheral blood. The receptors shown here come from a human donor in a cohort sampled during active COVID-19.

The chain carries TRBV19 and TRBJ2-7; 10 bases match TRBD1. J lost 5 bases, V lost 5 bases, and 6 bases had no gene match. Germline CDR1 is LNHDA and CDR2 is SQIVND (reference sequence). The CDR3 runs to 14 residues. CDR3 in DNA: TGTGCCAGTAGTCCCCGGGACAGGGGCGACGAGCAGTACTTC. Residues: CASSPRDRGDEQYF. Complete variable domain (other parts from reference TRBV19 and TRBJ2-7): DGGITQSPKYLFRKEGQNVTLSCEQNLNHDAMYWYRQDPGQGLRLIYYSQIVNDFQKGDIAEGYSVSREKKESFPLTVTSAQKNPTAFYLCASSPRDRGDEQYFGPGTRLTVT.

This chain links TRBV10-2 with TRBJ2-2, with D possibly matching TRBD2 (6 bases). Germline CDR1 reads WSHSY; CDR2 reads SAAADI. V was trimmed by 4 bases and J by 6 bases, leaving 9 bases between them. This CDR3 region has 13 residues. In nucleotides, the CDR3 is TGCGCCAGCAGTGGACTAGTTGCCGGGGAGCTGTTTTTT. Translation gives CASSGLVAGELFF.

The gene calls are TRBV2 and TRBJ1-1, with D perhaps TRBD1 (5 bases). CDR3 length equals 14 residues. The V gene lost 6 bases and the J gene lost 4 bases, with 15 bases spanning the gap. Germline assignment: CDR1 SNHLY and CDR2 FYNNEI. CDR3 nucleotides: TGTGCCAGCAGGGGGGGGGTTCGCGGCACTGAAGCTTTCTTT. It yields the protein CASRGGVRGTEAFF.